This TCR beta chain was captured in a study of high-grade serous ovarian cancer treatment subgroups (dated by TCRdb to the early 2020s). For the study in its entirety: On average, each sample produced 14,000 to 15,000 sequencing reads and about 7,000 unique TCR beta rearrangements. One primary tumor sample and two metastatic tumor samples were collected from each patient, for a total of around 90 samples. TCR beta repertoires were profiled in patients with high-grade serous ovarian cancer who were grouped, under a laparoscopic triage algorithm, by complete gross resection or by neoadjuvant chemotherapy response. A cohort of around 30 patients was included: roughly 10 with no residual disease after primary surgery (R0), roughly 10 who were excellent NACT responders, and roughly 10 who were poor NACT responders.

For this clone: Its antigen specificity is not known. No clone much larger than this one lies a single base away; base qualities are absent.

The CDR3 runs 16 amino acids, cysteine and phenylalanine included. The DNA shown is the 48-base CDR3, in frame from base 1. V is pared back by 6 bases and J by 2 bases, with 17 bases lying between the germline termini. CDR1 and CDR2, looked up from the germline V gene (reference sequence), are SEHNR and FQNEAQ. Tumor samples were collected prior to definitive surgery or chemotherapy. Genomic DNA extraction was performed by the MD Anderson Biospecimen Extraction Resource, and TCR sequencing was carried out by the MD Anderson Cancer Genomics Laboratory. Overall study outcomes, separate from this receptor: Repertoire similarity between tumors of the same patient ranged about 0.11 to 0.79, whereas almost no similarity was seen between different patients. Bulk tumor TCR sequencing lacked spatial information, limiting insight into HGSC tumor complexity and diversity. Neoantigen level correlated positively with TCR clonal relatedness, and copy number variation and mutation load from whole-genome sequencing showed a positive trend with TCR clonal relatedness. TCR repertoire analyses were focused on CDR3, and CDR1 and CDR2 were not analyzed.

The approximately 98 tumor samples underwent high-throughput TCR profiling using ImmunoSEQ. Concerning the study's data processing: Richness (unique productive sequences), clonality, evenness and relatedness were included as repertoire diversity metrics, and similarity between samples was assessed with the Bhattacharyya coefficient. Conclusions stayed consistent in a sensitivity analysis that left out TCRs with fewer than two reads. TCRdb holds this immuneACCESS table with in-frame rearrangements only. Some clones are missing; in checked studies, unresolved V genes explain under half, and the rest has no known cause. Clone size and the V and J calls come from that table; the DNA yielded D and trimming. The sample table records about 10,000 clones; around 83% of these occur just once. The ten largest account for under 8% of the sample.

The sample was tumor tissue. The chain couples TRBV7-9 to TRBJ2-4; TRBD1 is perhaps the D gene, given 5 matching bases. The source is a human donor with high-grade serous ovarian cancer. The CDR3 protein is CASREIRGRSKNIQYF. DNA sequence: TGTGCCAGCAGGGAAATTAGGGGCCGATCCAAAAACATTCAGTACTTC. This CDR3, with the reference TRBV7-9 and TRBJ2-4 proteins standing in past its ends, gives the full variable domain DTGVSQNPRHKITKRGQNVTFRCDPISEHNRLYWYRQTLGQGPEFLTYFQNEAQLEKSRLLSDRFSAERPKGSFSTLEIQRTEQGDSAMYLCASREIRGRSKNIQYFGAGTRLSVL.